This is a list of T cell receptor beta chains from one sample in a study of identical twins. TCRdb analysed the 5' RACE reads with MiXCR anew, one entry per CDR3 protein. The repertoire holds about 450,000 distinct CDR3 sequences, with 15% to 20% as singletons. Sequenced sample: naive T cells sorted from blood. Receptors were obtained from a man aged 45-65 years in good health. Both conserved end residues are part of each CDR3. A D gene is named only where the DNA matches it firmly. The size of a clone is reported for some rows only, either as once, few or many, or as a class for expanded clones.

abundance	d_gene	len	v_gene	j_gene	CDR3nt	CDR3aa
.	.	14	TRBV28	TRBJ1-2	TGTGCCAGCAGTTTATACAATTCGCGGCATGGCTACACCTTC	CASSLYNSRHGYTF
few	.	16	TRBV12-3/TRBV12-4	TRBJ1-5	TGTGCCAGCAGTCCGTCTTCCGGGTGGGGCAATCAGCCCCAGCATTTT	CASSPSSGWGNQPQHF
.	TRBD2	15	TRBV29-1	TRBJ2-1	TGCAGCGTTGAAGGAGACCGGACTAGCTACAATGAGCAGTTCTTC	CSVEGDRTSYNEQFF
many	TRBD2	14	TRBV20-1	TRBJ2-1	TGCAGTGCACTACTAGCGCGGGCCTACAATGAGCAGTTCTTC	CSALLARAYNEQFF
many	.	13	TRBV2	TRBJ2-5	TGTGCCAGCAGCGCACAGTTCCAAGAGACCCAGTACTTC	CASSAQFQETQYF
.	TRBD2	16	TRBV25-1	TRBJ2-5	TGTGCCAGCAGTGGCCTTGGTGCGGGGGGGCGTGAGACCCAGTACTTC	CASSGLGAGGRETQYF
many	TRBD1	15	TRBV28	TRBJ2-7	TGTGCCAGCAGCCCCTCCGGGACAGGGCCCTACGAGCAGTACTTC	CASSPSGTGPYEQYF
.	.	16	TRBV20-1	TRBJ2-6	TGCAGTGCTAGAGTATCATCAGCCTCTGGGGCCAACGTCCTGACTTTC	CSARVSSASGANVLTF
.	.	13	TRBV4-3	TRBJ1-1	TGCGCCAGCAGCCAAGACGACCAGGGTGGAGCTTTCTTT	CASSQDDQGGAFF
few	.	14	TRBV6-5	TRBJ2-1	TGTGCCAGCAGTTACGACGATGCCGGCAATGAGCAGTTCTTC	CASSYDDAGNEQFF
many	.	13	TRBV2	TRBJ2-3	TGTGCCAGCCGGGGCGGTAGCACAGATACGCAGTATTTT	CASRGGSTDTQYF
.	.	15	TRBV9	TRBJ2-5	TGTGCCAGCAGCGTAGCTGGGGGGCCCGGGGAGACCCAGTACTTC	CASSVAGGPGETQYF
.	.	14	TRBV14	TRBJ1-6	TGTGCCAGCAGCCGCCGACAAGAGGACTCACCCCTCCACTTT	CASSRRQEDSPLHF
.	.	12	TRBV11-3	TRBJ2-3	TGTGCCAGCAGCTTAGGGTTAAGTACGCAGTATTTT	CASSLGLSTQYF
few	.	15	TRBV7-3	TRBJ2-1	TGTGCCAGCAGCAAGATAGCGGTCGCCTACAATGAGCAGTTCTTC	CASSKIAVAYNEQFF
.	.	14	TRBV6-1	TRBJ1-2	TGTGCCAGCAGCCCGGACAGTTATCACTATGGCTACACCTTC	CASSPDSYHYGYTF
.	.	14	TRBV20-1	TRBJ2-5	TGCAGTGCTAGAGATTTGGGGGGACTTGAGACCCAGTACTTC	CSARDLGGLETQYF
few	TRBD1	17	TRBV7-2	TRBJ2-2	TGTGCCAGCAGCTTAGTACCGCAGGGGGCGAACACCGGGGAGCTGTTTTTT	CASSLVPQGANTGELFF
few	.	13	TRBV20-1	TRBJ1-5	TGCAGTGCTAGAGCGGTCAACAATCAGCCCCAGCATTTT	CSARAVNNQPQHF
few	.	12	TRBV6-6	TRBJ1-1	TGTGCCAGCAGCTCGTTGTACACTGAAGCTTTCTTT	CASSSLYTEAFF
few	TRBD1	14	TRBV20-1	TRBJ2-5	TGCAGTGCTATTCAACCGACAGGGAGAGAGACCCAGTACTTC	CSAIQPTGRETQYF
many	.	13	TRBV6-5	TRBJ2-1	TGTGCCAGCAGTAGCGGACACTACAATGAGCAGTTCTTC	CASSSGHYNEQFF
many	.	15	TRBV12-3/TRBV12-4	TRBJ1-2	TGTGCCAGCAGTCCAATAGGGAACGGGTTCTATGGCTACACCTTC	CASSPIGNGFYGYTF
.	TRBD1	15	TRBV5-6	TRBJ2-7	TGTGCCAGCAGCTTGAGGGGGCTAAGGTCGTACGAGCAGTACTTC	CASSLRGLRSYEQYF
.	.	12	TRBV20-1	TRBJ2-1	TGCAGTGCTAGAGATCTAGGCCGGGAGCAGTTCTTC	CSARDLGREQFF
few	.	11	TRBV20-1	TRBJ2-1	TGCAGTGCTAGACAGGGCAGTGAGCAGTTCTTC	CSARQGSEQFF
few	.	13	TRBV5-1	TRBJ1-5	TGCGCCAGCAGCGGGGATGGGAATCAGCCCCAGCATTTT	CASSGDGNQPQHF
many	.	14	TRBV12-3/TRBV12-4	TRBJ2-5	TGTGCCAGCAGTCCGTCGACCTGGGGAGAGACCCAGTACTTC	CASSPSTWGETQYF
few	TRBD1	11	TRBV12-3/TRBV12-4	TRBJ2-3	TGTGCCAGCACCCCGGGACAGACGCAGTATTTT	CASTPGQTQYF
few	TRBD2	15	TRBV13	TRBJ2-1	TGTGCCAGCAGCTTAGTGCTAGCGGGAGATTATGAGCAGTTCTTC	CASSLVLAGDYEQFF
.	.	11	TRBV29-1	TRBJ1-1	TGCAGCGTTGTACGTGAAGCGAATGCTTTCTTT	CSVVREANAFF
.	TRBD1	15	TRBV4-1	TRBJ1-5	TGCGCCAGCAGCCAGGTGGACAGGGGGTATCAGCCCCAGCATTTT	CASSQVDRGYQPQHF
many	TRBD2	13	TRBV20-1	TRBJ2-7	TGCAGTGCCCACCCTGCGGGCGGGAGCGAGCAGTACTTC	CSAHPAGGSEQYF
many	TRBD2	16	TRBV5-1	TRBJ2-7	TGCGCCAGCAGCTTGGAAGGGAGGGCTGCAGGGAGCGAGCAGTACTTC	CASSLEGRAAGSEQYF
few	.	16	TRBV6-2/TRBV6-3	TRBJ1-4	TGTGCCAGCAGTTTGTGGCAGGGAGGACCTAATGAAAAACTGTTTTTT	CASSLWQGGPNEKLFF
.	.	18	TRBV7-2	TRBJ1-5	TGTGCCAGCAGCTTAGCTGTGGTTGCCAGGGAGGGCAAACAGCCCCAGCATTTT	CASSLAVVAREGKQPQHF
many	TRBD2	16	TRBV7-8	TRBJ2-1	TGTGCCAGCACCAGGACTAGCGGGAGGGGGAGGGATGAGCAGTTCTTC	CASTRTSGRGRDEQFF
few	TRBD1	15	TRBV9	TRBJ1-6	TGTGCCAGCCGCACCGGGACAGACGTCAATTCACCCCTCCACTTT	CASRTGTDVNSPLHF
once	TRBD2	14	TRBV29-1	TRBJ2-3	TGCAGCGCCCGAGCGGGGACGGGTGCAGATACGCAGTATTTT	CSARAGTGADTQYF
.	.	13	TRBV20-1	TRBJ2-3	TGCAGTGCTACTCACCCGGGCACAGATACGCAGTATTTT	CSATHPGTDTQYF